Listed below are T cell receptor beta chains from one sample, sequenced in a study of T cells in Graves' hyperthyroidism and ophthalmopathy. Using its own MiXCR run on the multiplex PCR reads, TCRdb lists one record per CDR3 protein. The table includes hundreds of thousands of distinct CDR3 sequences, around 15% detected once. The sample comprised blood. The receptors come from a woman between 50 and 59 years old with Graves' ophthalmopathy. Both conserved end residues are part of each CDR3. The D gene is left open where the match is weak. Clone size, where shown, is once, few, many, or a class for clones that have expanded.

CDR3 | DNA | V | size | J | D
CASSLRQGNYEQYF | TGCGCCAGCAGCTTGCGACAGGGAAACTACGAGCAGTACTTC | TRBV5-1 | . | TRBJ2-7 | TRBD1
CAWSARQRNTEAFF | TGTGCCTGGAGTGCCCGACAGCGGAACACTGAAGCTTTCTTT | TRBV30 | many | TRBJ1-1 | .
CSVGTGLKTQYF | TGCAGCGTGGGGACAGGGCTGAAGACCCAGTACTTC | TRBV29-1 | few | TRBJ2-5 | TRBD1
CASSLTTGTYQEAFF | TGTGCCAGCAGCCTTACCACCGGGACATACCAAGAAGCTTTCTTT | TRBV7-3 | many | TRBJ1-1 | .
CSVEEDEGIYGYTF | TGCAGCGTTGAAGAGGACGAAGGAATCTATGGCTACACCTTC | TRBV29-1 | many | TRBJ1-2 | .
CASSGDRGTDTQYF | TGTGCCAGCAGTGGCGACAGGGGCACAGATACGCAGTATTTT | TRBV2 | . | TRBJ2-3 | TRBD1
CASSPDFIQETQYF | TGTGCCAGCAGCCCGGACTTCATACAAGAGACCCAGTACTTC | TRBV7-9 | . | TRBJ2-5 | .
CASKRGGHFDPQYF | TGTGCCAGCAAGAGAGGAGGGCATTTTGATCCCCAGTACTTC | TRBV12-3/TRBV12-4 | . | TRBJ2-5 | .
CASSQVRGSVTGELFF | TGTGCCAGCAGCCAAGTACGAGGGAGTGTCACCGGGGAGCTGTTTTTT | TRBV14 | . | TRBJ2-2 | .
CASGRGRAYNEQFF | TGTGCCAGTGGGCGCGGGAGGGCGTACAATGAGCAGTTCTTC | TRBV28 | many | TRBJ2-1 | TRBD2
CAIKGSGNFNQPQHF | TGTGCCATCAAGGGGTCAGGGAATTTCAATCAGCCCCAGCATTTT | TRBV6-1 | . | TRBJ1-5 | .
CSVSRLAGATGELFF | TGCAGTGTATCAAGACTAGCGGGAGCCACCGGGGAGCTGTTTTTT | TRBV20-1 | . | TRBJ2-2 | TRBD2
CASSYGSRGYDEQFF | TGTGCCAGCAGTTACGGGTCGCGCGGCTACGATGAGCAGTTCTTC | TRBV6-2/TRBV6-3 | few | TRBJ2-1 | .
CASSLRWTGGGSPLHF | TGTGCCAGCAGTCTCCGCTGGACAGGTGGGGGTTCACCCCTCCACTTT | TRBV28 | many | TRBJ1-6 | TRBD1